The T cell receptor beta chain under discussion was sequenced for a study of control samples from healthy donors and cancer patients. The CDR3 spans 13 residues. Germline-derived CDR1 and CDR2 are SGDLS and YYNGEE. V lost 2 bases to trimming and J lost 6 bases, with 9 bases between them. The table came from immunoSEQ multiplex PCR; TCRdb's copy has only in-frame clones and leaves some out. This sample has some 410,000 clones; more than 80% occur once, and the top ten carry 5.5% to 7.5%. The sequence came from a man aged 35-49 years with head and neck cancer. The chain links TRBV9 to TRBJ1-5; D is unclear. The source material was PBMCs. DNA of the CDR3: TGTGCCAGCAGCGTTTCAGAGGCTCAGCCCCAGCATTTT. This codes for CASSVSEAQPQHF.